The 23 T cell receptor beta chains below come from one sample, sequenced in a study of cytomegalovirus exposure and HLA in healthy donors. Primers included in the PCR were 60 Vbeta and 13 Jbeta primers. Clones were read by immunoSEQ multiplex PCR, and TCRdb kept only the in-frame ones, dropping some. The data hold more than 100,000 clones, with about two thirds observed a single time. The sequenced material came from PBMCs. The receptors come from a woman aged 40 to 49 in good health and CMV-seropositive.

This sequence joins TRBV5-4 and TRBJ2-5, with 15 positions matching TRBD2. In germline, CDR1 is SGHNT, CDR2 YYREEE (reference sequence). V trimming: 3 bases; J trimming: 3 bases; junction bases outside the gene matches: 3. The CDR3 extends over 16 amino acids. The CDR3 protein is CASSSRTSGGEETQYF. DNA of the CDR3: TGTGCCAGCAGCTCGCGGACTAGCGGGGGGGAAGAGACCCAGTACTTC.

This clone was seen a few times. J is TRBJ2-7 and V is TRBV5-3, with TRBD1 identical over 12 bases. TRBV5-3 is an ORF for which the function is uncertain. V dropped 3 bases and J dropped 0; count of bases not matched to a gene: 10. CDR3 length: 18 amino acids. CDR3 sequence reads: CARSSEPGQGAFSYEQYF. The DNA for the CDR3 is TGTGCCAGAAGCTCCGAACCGGGACAGGGGGCTTTCTCCTACGAGCAGTACTTC.

The rearrangement links TRBV7-3 to TRBJ1-1; D possibly corresponds to TRBD1 (5 bases). Germline V CDR1 and CDR2: SGHTA, FQGTGA. This CDR3 has 14 amino acids. The V end lost 4 bases, the J end lost 5 bases, and 14 bases lay between the germline ends. CDR3 residues: CASSSSPRVTEAFF. As DNA, the CDR3 is TGTGCCAGCAGCTCCTCCCCCAGGGTTACTGAAGCTTTCTTT.

The rearrangement joins TRBV7-8 to TRBJ2-1, with D unresolved. CDR1 and CDR2 (germline): SGHVS, FQNEAQ. V was pared by 4 bases and J by 5 bases, with 9 bases between. This CDR3 has 13 amino acids. The CDR3 bases are TGTGCCAGCAGCTCCCCTTTAGACAATGAGCAGTTCTTC. Translating it yields CASSSPLDNEQFF.

J is TRBJ1-5 and V is TRBV7-2; D possibly corresponds to TRBD1 (5 bases). With 5 bases removed from V and 6 bases from J, the gap between germline ends came to 11 bases. Germline V gene data show CDR1 as SGHTA and CDR2 as FQGNSA. This CDR3 is 13 amino acids long. CDR3 sequence: CASSLGHFQPQHF. The CDR3 DNA follows: TGTGCCAGCAGCCTCGGACATTTTCAGCCCCAGCATTTT.

This clone was observed a single time. This sequence joins TRBV4-1 and TRBJ2-7; a possible D gene is TRBD2 (5 bases). The CDR3 is made up of 15 amino acids. Trimming pared 1 base from V and 2 bases from J, leaving 12 bases between. Germline values: CDR1 MGHRA, CDR2 YSYEKL. The CDR3 DNA reads TGCGCCAGCAGCCAAGCGGAGGCAGAAACCTACGAGCAGTACTTC. This codes for CASSQAEAETYEQYF.

The gene calls are TRBV21-1 and TRBJ2-7; the tabulated D call, TRBD2, remains unverified against the DNA. TRBV21-1 is designated a pseudogene. The length of the CDR3 is 14 residues. The CDR3 DNA sequence: TGTGCCAGCAGCAAAAGGGGACTAGGCTACGAGCAGTACTTC. Protein sequence: CASSKRGLGYEQYF.

The CDR3 spells CASSLEGQNTEAFF. CDR3 bases: TGTGCCAGCAGCTTAGAGGGGCAAAACACTGAAGCTTTCTTT. The rearrangement uses TRBV7-6 and TRBJ1-1; D is possibly TRBD1 (5 bases). In germline, CDR1 is SGHVS, CDR2 FNYEAQ. Deletions cut 1 base from V and 2 bases from J, with 8 bases between. The CDR3 loop spans 14 amino acids.

This rearrangement joins TRBV28 to TRBJ1-2, with TRBD1 matching over 7 bases. Looked up from germline, CDR1 is MDHEN and CDR2 is SYDVKM. J gave up 7 bases and V 2 bases, and 16 bases lay outside the gene matches. The CDR3 is 17 amino acids. CDR3 bases: TGTGCCAGCAGTTTAATGCCTGGCGGCAGGGGGAACGGTGGCTACACCTTC. Translation gives CASSLMPGGRGNGGYTF.

The chain couples TRBV2 to TRBJ2-5, with TRBD1 matching over 9 bases. The germline gives CDR1 SNHLY, CDR2 FYNNEI. V lost 7 bases and J lost 5; bases outside the gene matches: 5. The CDR3 runs 13 residues. The CDR3 DNA sequence: TGTGCCAGCAAGGACAGGGGTCCTGAGACCCAGTACTTC. Translated: CASKDRGPETQYF.

In the case of this clone: Its ends do not fully match the called genes, so a read error is possible. The rearrangement joins TRBV6-1 to TRBJ2-7, with D unresolved. CDR1 is MNHNS and CDR2 is SASEGT in the germline V gene. The CDR3 consists of 13 residues. The CDR3 spells CASSRLYSYGQYF. The CDR3 DNA is TGTGCCAGCAGCCGTCTATACTCCTACGGGCAGTACTTC.

The chain joins TRBV5-1 to TRBJ2-7; D might be TRBD2 (6 bases). V gave up 4 bases and J gave up 5 bases, with 19 bases separating them. Germline CDR1 SGHRS, CDR2 YFSETQ. CDR3 length: 15 residues. The DNA for the CDR3 is TGCGCCAGCAGCCGGGGCTTGGGGAGGCTCCACGAGCAGTACTTC. Amino acid sequence: CASSRGLGRLHEQYF.

The chain joins TRBV11-2 to TRBJ2-1; D perhaps matches TRBD1 (6 bases). Trimming took off 5 bases at V and 4 bases at J, with 24 bases between the two ends. The CDR3 runs 18 residues. The germline V gene has CDR1 SGHAT and CDR2 FQNNGV. The CDR3 here is CASSPRGGVSTVYNEQFF. In nucleotides, the CDR3 is TGTGCCAGCAGCCCTCGAGGGGGAGTGTCGACCGTGTACAATGAGCAGTTCTTC.

The chain has TRBV5-1 and TRBJ1-2; the D is unclear. This CDR3 comprises 14 residues. Germline V gene sequence: CDR1 SGHRS, CDR2 YFSETQ. V lost 1 base to trimming and J lost 2 bases, with 9 bases between them. CDR3 nucleotides: TGCGCCAGCAGCTTGTCCGCGAGGAACTATGGCTACACCTTC. This translates into CASSLSARNYGYTF.

The rearrangement links TRBV2 to TRBJ1-2, with 8 bases lining up with TRBD1. The J segment lost 4 bases and the V segment lost 7 bases, leaving 8 bases of the junction unmatched. The CDR3 spans 14 residues. Germline CDR1 reads SNHLY; CDR2 reads FYNNEI. The CDR3 protein is CASMVQGQVYGYTF. The DNA of the CDR3 is TGTGCCAGCATGGTCCAGGGACAGGTCTATGGCTACACCTTC.

In DNA form, the CDR3 reads TGTGCCAGCAGCCTCACAGGGGCTGGGGCCAACGTCCTGACTTTC. The encoded protein is CASSLTGAGANVLTF. The J gene is TRBJ2-6, the V gene TRBV6-6; TRBD1 aligns across 7 bases. Looked up from germline, CDR1 is MNHNY and CDR2 is SVGAGI (reference sequence). This CDR3 contains 15 residues. V gave up 6 bases and J gave up 2 bases; unmatched junction bases: 4.

V usage is TRBV7-9 and J usage is TRBJ1-6; TRBD1 might be the D (6 bases). Germline V lookup: CDR1 SEHNR, CDR2 FQNEAQ (reference sequence). V was cut by 5 bases and J by 3 bases, with 8 bases left in between. The CDR3 covers 14 residues. The CDR3 sequence is CASSPDSYNSPLHF. CDR3 DNA: TGTGCCAGCAGCCCGGACAGCTATAATTCACCCCTCCACTTT.

This sequence joins TRBV7-3 and TRBJ1-1; D not resolved. This CDR3 has 15 amino acids. V was trimmed by 2 bases and J by 0 bases, leaving 10 bases between them. Looked up from germline, CDR1 is SGHTA and CDR2 is FQGTGA. The CDR3 DNA is TGTGCCAGCAGCTTAGTTTACAGCATGAACACTGAAGCTTTCTTT. It encodes CASSLVYSMNTEAFF.

The V gene is TRBV18, the J gene TRBJ1-1; 12 positions match TRBD1. The CDR3 length is 14 residues. Germline V gene lookup returns CDR1 KGHSH and CDR2 LQKENI. Trimming took 2 bases from V and 9 from J; bases not matched to a gene: 4. CDR3 DNA sequence: TGTGCCAGCTCACCAGTGGGACAGGGGGCGCAAGCTTTCTTT. This translates into CASSPVGQGAQAFF.

CDR3 in amino acids: CASSALTGGTEAFF. The CDR3 nucleotides are TGTGCCAGCAGCGCGTTGACAGGGGGCACTGAAGCTTTCTTT. The V gene is TRBV9, the J gene TRBJ1-1, with 9 bases fitting TRBD1. Germline V gene data show CDR1 as SGDLS and CDR2 as YYNGEE. The CDR3 length is 14 residues. Trimming at V came to 3 bases and at J to 4 bases, leaving 4 bases not matched to a gene.

This chain uses TRBV21-1 with TRBJ2-3; TRBD1, the table's D call, lacks a check against the DNA. TRBV21-1 is deemed a pseudogene. CDR3 length equals 14 residues. The CDR3 reads CASSKEGGTDTQYF. CDR3 nucleotides: TGTGCCAGCAGCAAAGAGGGGGGCACAGATACGCAGTATTTT.

V gene TRBV4-1 combines with J gene TRBJ1-1; D is perhaps TRBD1 (5 bases). CDR3 length: 14 residues. CDR1 is MGHRA and CDR2 is YSYEKL in the germline V gene. V was clipped by 0 bases and J by 1 base, with 6 bases between them. The CDR3 DNA sequence: TGCGCCAGCAGCCAAGATACAGGGAACACTGAAGCTTTCTTT. Translation gives CASSQDTGNTEAFF.

The J gene is TRBJ1-2, the V gene TRBV6-5; D gene unclear. Trimming stripped 0 bases from V and 8 bases from J, with 13 bases between. The CDR3 is 14 amino acids. The germline CDR1 and CDR2 sequences are MNHEY and SVGAGI. In DNA form, the CDR3 reads TGTGCCAGCAGTTACTCCACGGCCCCGCGGGGCTACACCTTC. Its translation is CASSYSTAPRGYTF.